Each of the 7 T cell receptor beta chains below was sequenced from the same sample in a study of cytomegalovirus exposure and HLA in healthy donors (dated by TCRdb to 2016 to 2017). The library was prepared using the immunoSEQ multiplex PCR assay. For the multiplex PCR, a mixture combining 60 forward primers for TCR Vbeta segments and 13 reverse primers for TCR Jbeta segments was used. Entries here come from immuneACCESS through TCRdb and include only in-frame sequences with V and J called. Some clones fail to appear in such tables; in the studies checked, an unresolved V gene covers under half of the shortfall, and the cause of the remainder is unknown. The sample's table lists a count of around 84,000 clones. The ten biggest clones cover about 4.2% of the sample. Sequenced input: PBMCs. The receptors originated from a man aged 25 to 45 in good health and CMV-seronegative.

This sequence joins TRBV28 and TRBJ2-7, with 9 bases fitting TRBD1. The CDR3 contains 16 residues. V lost 4 bases, J lost 5 bases, and 12 bases stayed unmatched. The germline V gene encodes CDR1 MDHEN and CDR2 SYDVKM. CDR3 in amino acids: CASSSPFRDRDHEQYF. For the CDR3, the DNA is TGTGCCAGCAGTTCCCCTTTCCGGGACAGGGACCACGAGCAGTACTTC.

V and J are TRBV6-1 and TRBJ1-4; 9 bases are shared with TRBD1. The CDR3 contains 16 residues. Germline CDR1 is MNHNS and CDR2 is SASEGT. J was trimmed by 6 bases and V by 2 bases; bases with no gene match: 7. In nucleotides, the CDR3 is TGTGCCAGCAGTGAACGATTGACAGGGGGTGATGAAAAACTGTTTTTT. It translates to CASSERLTGGDEKLFF.

The chain couples TRBV6-1 to TRBJ2-3; D gene uncertain. The CDR3 runs 15 residues. Germline V gene data show CDR1 as MNHNS and CDR2 as SASEGT. V dropped 0 bases and J dropped 0 bases, with 7 bases sitting between them. The CDR3 is CASSEAGHSTDTQYF. In nucleotides, the CDR3 is TGTGCCAGCAGTGAAGCGGGCCATAGCACAGATACGCAGTATTTT.

J is TRBJ2-7 and V is TRBV4-3; D not certain. V lost 0 bases and J lost 0, with 9 bases in between. The germline CDR1 and CDR2 sequences are LGHNA and YSLEER. This CDR3 contains 15 residues. CDR3 in DNA: TGCGCCAGCAGCCAAGAAGGCTGGAGCTCCTACGAGCAGTACTTC. It encodes CASSQEGWSSYEQYF.

The chain is built from TRBV5-1 and TRBJ2-7; D is ambiguous. Germline V gene data show CDR1 as SGHRS and CDR2 as YFSETQ. CDR3 length: 11 amino acids. Trimming stripped 4 bases from V and 3 bases from J, with 5 bases between. The CDR3 spells CASSLFYEQYF. CDR3 DNA: TGCGCCAGCAGCCTTTTCTACGAGCAGTACTTC.

This chain uses TRBV9 with TRBJ2-7; possible D gene TRBD2, 5 bases. This CDR3 region has 15 residues. The germline V gene has CDR1 SGDLS and CDR2 YYNGEE. Trimming cost V 0 bases and J 2 bases, with 12 bases left between them. The chain's CDR3 is CASSVEVGVTYEQYF. In DNA, the CDR3 is TGTGCCAGCAGCGTAGAGGTGGGAGTAACCTACGAGCAGTACTTC.

As DNA, the CDR3 is TGTGCCAGTAGTATTGACGTAGGAGGAACTGAAGCTTTCTTT. It yields the protein CASSIDVGGTEAFF. The rearrangement uses TRBV19 and TRBJ1-1; no clear D gene. Per the germline V gene, CDR1 is LNHDA and CDR2 is SQIVND (reference sequence). This CDR3 spans 14 amino acids. V lost 3 bases, J lost 5 bases, and 13 bases lay in between.